The entry below gives a single T cell receptor beta chain sequence along with its context. This CDR3 comprises 13 residues. The sample is drawn from a study of blood T cell repertoires in COVID-19. The repertoire was sequenced with immunoSEQ multiplex PCR; TCRdb's copy has only in-frame clones and lacks some. The sample contains roughly 160,000 clones, over 70% of which appear only once. This receptor was identified in a man aged 50-59 years who had recovered from COVID-19. Sequenced input: PBMCs or T cells enriched from blood (not recorded which). J is TRBJ1-5 and V is TRBV12-3 or TRBV12-4; tentatively, D is TRBD1 (5 bases). The CDR3: CACRDLSNQPQHF. CDR3 nucleotides: TGTGCTTGCCGGGACTTGAGCAATCAGCCCCAGCATTTT.